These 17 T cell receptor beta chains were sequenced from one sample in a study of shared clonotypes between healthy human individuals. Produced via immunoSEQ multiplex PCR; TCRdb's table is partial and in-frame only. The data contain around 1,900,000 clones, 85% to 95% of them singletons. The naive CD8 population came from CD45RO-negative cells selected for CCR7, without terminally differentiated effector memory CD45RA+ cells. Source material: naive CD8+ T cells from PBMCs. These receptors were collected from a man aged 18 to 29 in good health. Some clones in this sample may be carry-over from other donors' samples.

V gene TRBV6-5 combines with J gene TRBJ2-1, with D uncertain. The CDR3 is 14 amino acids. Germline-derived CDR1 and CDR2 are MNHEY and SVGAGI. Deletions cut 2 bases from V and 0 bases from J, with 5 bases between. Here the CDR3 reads CASSYGPSYNEQFF. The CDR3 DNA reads TGTGCCAGCAGTTACGGTCCCTCCTACAATGAGCAGTTCTTC.

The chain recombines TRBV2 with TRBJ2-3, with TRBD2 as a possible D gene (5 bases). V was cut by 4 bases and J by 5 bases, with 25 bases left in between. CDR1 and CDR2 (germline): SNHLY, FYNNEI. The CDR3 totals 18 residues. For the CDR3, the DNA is TGTGCCAGCAGTGGTTTTTTTGAGGAGGACCCTCTTAGAGATACGCAGTATTTT. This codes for CASSGFFEEDPLRDTQYF.

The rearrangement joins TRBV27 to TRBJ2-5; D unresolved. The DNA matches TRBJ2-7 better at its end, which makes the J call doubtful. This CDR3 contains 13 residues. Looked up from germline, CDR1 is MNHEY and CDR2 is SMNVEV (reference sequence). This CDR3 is CASSFGFSYEQYF. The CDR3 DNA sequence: TGTGCCAGCAGCTTCGGATTTTCCTACGAGCAGTACTTC.

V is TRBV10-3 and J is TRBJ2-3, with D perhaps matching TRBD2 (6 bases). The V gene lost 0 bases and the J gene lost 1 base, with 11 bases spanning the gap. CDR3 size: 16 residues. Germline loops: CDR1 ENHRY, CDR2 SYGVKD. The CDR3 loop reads CAISESVAVGTDTQYF. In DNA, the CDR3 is TGTGCCATCAGTGAGTCGGTAGCGGTCGGCACAGATACGCAGTATTTT.

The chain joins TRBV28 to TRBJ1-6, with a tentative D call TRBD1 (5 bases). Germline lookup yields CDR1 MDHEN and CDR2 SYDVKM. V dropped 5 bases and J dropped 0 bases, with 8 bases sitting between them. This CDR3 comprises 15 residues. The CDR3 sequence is CASSGGSSYNSPLHF. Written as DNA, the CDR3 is TGTGCCAGCAGTGGGGGGAGCTCCTATAATTCACCCCTCCACTTT.

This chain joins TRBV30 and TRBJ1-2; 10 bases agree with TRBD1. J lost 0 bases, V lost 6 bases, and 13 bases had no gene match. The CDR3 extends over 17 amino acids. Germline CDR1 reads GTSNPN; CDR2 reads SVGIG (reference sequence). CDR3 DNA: TGTGCCTGCGAAGGCTGGAGACAGGGGGCCTCTAACTATGGCTACACCTTC. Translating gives CACEGWRQGASNYGYTF.

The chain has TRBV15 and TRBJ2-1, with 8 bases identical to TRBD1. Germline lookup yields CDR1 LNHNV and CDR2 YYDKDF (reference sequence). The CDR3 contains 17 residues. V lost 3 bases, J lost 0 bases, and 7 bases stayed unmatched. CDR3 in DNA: TGTGCCACCAGCAGGGTTAGGGACAGGCTCTCCTACAATGAGCAGTTCTTC. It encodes CATSRVRDRLSYNEQFF.

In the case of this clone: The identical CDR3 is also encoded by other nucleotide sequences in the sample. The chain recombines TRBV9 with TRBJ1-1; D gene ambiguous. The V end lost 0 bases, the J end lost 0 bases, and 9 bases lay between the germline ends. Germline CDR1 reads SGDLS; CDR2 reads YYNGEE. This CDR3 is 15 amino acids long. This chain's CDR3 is CASSVGAGLNTEAFF. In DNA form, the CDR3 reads TGTGCCAGCAGCGTAGGGGCGGGCCTGAACACTGAAGCTTTCTTT.

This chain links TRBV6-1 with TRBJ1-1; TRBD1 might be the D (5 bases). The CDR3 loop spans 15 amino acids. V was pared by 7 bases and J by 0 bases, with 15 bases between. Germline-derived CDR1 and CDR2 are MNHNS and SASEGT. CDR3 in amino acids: CASINLGHLNTEAFF. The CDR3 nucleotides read TGTGCCAGCATTAACTTGGGGCACTTGAACACTGAAGCTTTCTTT.

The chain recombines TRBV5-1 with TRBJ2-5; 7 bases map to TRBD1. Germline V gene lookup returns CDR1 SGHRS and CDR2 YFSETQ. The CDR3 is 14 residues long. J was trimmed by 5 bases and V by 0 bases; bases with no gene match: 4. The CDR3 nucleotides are TGCGCCAGCAGCTTGGGACAGACAGGGGAGACCCAGTACTTC. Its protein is CASSLGQTGETQYF.

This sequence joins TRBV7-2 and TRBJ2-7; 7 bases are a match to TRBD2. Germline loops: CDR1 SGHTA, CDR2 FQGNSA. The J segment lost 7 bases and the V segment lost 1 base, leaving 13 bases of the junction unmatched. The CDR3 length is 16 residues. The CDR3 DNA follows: TGTGCCAGCAGCTTAGGGTTTGCTAGCGGTTTAGAAGAGCAGTACTTC. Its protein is CASSLGFASGLEEQYF.

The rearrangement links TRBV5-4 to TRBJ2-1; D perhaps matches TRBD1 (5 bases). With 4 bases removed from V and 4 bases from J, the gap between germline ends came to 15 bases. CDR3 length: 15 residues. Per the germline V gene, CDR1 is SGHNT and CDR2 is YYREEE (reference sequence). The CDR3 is CASSLGQGAYNEQFF. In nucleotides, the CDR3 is TGTGCCAGCAGCCTAGGACAAGGAGCATACAATGAGCAGTTCTTC.

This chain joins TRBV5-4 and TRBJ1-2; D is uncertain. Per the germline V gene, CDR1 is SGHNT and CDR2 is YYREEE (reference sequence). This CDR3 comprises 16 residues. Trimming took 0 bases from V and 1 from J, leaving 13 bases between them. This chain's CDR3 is CASSLEVTVINYGYTF. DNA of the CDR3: TGTGCCAGCAGCTTGGAGGTGACGGTTATTAACTATGGCTACACCTTC.

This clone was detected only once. In DNA, the CDR3 is TGTGCCATCAGTGAGTCGACAGGGAACTACAATGAGCAGTTCTTC. Protein product: CAISESTGNYNEQFF. The chain is built from TRBV10-3 and TRBJ2-1, with TRBD1 matching over 7 bases. Germline CDR1 reads ENHRY; CDR2 reads SYGVKD. The CDR3 runs to 15 residues. V shed 0 bases and J 3 bases; nucleotides not matched to a gene: 2.

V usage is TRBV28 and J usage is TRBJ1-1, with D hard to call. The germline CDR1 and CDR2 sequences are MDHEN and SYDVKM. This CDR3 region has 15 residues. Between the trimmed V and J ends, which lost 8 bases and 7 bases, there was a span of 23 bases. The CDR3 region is CASGSQREGSIEAFF. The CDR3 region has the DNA TGTGCCAGCGGGTCGCAGAGGGAGGGATCTATTGAAGCTTTCTTT.

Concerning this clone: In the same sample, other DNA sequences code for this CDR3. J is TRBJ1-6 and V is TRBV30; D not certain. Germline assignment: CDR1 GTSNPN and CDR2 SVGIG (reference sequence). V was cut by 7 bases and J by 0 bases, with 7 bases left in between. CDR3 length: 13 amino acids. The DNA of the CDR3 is TGTGCCTTGACGGGCTCCTATAATTCACCCCTCCACTTT. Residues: CALTGSYNSPLHF. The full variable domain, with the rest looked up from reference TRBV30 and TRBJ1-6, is SQTIHQWPATLVQPVGSPLSLECTVEGTSNPNLYWYRQAAGRGLQLLFYSVGIGQISSEVPQNLSASRPQDRQFILSSKKLLLSDSGFYLCALTGSYNSPLHFGNGTRLTVT.

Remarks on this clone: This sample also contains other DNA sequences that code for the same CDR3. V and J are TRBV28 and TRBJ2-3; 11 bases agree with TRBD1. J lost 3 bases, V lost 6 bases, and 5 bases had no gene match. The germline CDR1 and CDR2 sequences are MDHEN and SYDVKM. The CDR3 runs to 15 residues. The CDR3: CASSPGQGGTDTQYF. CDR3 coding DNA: TGTGCCAGCAGCCCGGGACAGGGGGGGACAGATACGCAGTATTTT.